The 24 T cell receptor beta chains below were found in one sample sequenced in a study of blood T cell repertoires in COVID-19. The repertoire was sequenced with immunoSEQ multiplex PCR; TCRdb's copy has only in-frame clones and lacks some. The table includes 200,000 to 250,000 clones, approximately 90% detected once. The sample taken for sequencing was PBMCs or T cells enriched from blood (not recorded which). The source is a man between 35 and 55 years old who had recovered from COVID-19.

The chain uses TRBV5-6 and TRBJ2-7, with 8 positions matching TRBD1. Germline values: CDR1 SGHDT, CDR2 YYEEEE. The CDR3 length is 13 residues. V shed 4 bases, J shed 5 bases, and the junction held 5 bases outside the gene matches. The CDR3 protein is CASSGQGGNEQYF. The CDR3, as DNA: TGTGCCAGCAGCGGACAGGGCGGGAACGAGCAGTACTTC.

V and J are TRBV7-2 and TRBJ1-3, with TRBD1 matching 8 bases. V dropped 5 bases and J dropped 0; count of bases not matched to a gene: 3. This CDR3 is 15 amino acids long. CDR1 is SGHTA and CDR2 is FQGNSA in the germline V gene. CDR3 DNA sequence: TGTGCCAGCAGCGGACAGGGCCCCTCTGGAAACACCATATATTTT. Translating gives CASSGQGPSGNTIYF.

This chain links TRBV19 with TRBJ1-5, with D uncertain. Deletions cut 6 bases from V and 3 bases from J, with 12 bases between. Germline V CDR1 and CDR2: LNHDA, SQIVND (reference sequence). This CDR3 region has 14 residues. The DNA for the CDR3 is TGTGCCAGTAGGGGAGAGGCCCTCAATCAGCCCCAGCATTTT. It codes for CASRGEALNQPQHF.

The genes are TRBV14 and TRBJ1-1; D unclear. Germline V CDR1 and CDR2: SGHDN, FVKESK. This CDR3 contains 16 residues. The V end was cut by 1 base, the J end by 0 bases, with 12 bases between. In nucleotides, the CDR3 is TGTGCCAGCAGCCAAGGGGCCTACACCATGAACACTGAAGCTTTCTTT. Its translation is CASSQGAYTMNTEAFF.

In nucleotides, the CDR3 is TGTGCCAGCTCACCACCCCTTACACAGGGGTGGGGCACTGAAGCTTTCTTT. This translates into CASSPPLTQGWGTEAFF. V usage is TRBV18 and J usage is TRBJ1-1; TRBD1 matches at 7 bases. V dropped 0 bases and J dropped 4; count of bases not matched to a gene: 11. Germline V gene sequence: CDR1 KGHSH, CDR2 LQKENI. The CDR3 length is 17 residues.

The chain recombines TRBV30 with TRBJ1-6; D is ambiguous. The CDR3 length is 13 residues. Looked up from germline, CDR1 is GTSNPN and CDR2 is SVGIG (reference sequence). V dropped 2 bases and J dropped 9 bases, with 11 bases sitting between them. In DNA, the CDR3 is TGTGCCTGGAGTCGGAGGGAAAGTTCACCCCTCCACTTT. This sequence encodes CAWSRRESSPLHF.

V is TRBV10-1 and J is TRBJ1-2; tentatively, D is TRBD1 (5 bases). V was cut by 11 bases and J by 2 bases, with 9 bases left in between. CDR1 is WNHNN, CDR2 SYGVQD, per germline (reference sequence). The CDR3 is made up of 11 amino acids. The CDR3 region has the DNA TGCGCCCCCGACAGAAACTATGGCTACACCTTC. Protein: CAPDRNYGYTF.

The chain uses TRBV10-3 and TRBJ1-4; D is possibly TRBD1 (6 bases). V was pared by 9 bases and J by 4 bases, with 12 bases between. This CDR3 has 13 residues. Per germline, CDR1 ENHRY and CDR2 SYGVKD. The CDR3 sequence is CAIRTDLNEKLFF. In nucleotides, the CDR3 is TGTGCCATTCGGACAGACCTTAATGAAAAACTGTTTTTT.

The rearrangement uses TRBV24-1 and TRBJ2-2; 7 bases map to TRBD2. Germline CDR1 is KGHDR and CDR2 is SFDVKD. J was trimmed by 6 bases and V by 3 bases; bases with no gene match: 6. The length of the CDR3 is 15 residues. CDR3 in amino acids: CATSDPSGTAGELFF. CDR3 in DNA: TGTGCCACCAGTGATCCTAGCGGCACCGCCGGGGAGCTGTTTTTT.

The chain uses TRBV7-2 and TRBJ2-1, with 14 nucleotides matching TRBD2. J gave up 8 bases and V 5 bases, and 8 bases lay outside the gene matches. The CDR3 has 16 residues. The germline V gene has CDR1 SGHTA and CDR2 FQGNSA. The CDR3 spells CASSAQTSGGAYEQFF. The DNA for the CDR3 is TGTGCCAGCAGCGCCCAGACTAGCGGGGGGGCGTATGAGCAGTTCTTC.

CDR3 amino acids: CASSYGVGSTDTQYF. Written as DNA, the CDR3 is TGTGCCAGCAGTTACGGTGTCGGGAGCACAGATACGCAGTATTTT. The chain has TRBV6-5 and TRBJ2-3; D remains ambiguous. Trimming left V 2 bases short and J 0 bases short, with 9 bases between. This CDR3 region has 15 residues. Germline assignment: CDR1 MNHEY and CDR2 SVGAGI.

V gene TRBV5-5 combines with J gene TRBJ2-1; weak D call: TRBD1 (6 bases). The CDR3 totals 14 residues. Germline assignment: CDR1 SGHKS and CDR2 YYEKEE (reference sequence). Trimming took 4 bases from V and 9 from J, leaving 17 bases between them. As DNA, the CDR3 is TGTGCCAGCAGCCTAGTTACAGGGTCGGCTGAGCAGTTCTTC. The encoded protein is CASSLVTGSAEQFF.

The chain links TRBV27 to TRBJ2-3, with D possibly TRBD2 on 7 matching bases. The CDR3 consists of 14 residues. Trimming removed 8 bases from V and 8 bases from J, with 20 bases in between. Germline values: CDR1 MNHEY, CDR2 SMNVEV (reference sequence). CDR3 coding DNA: TGTGCCAGCGCGGGGGCCCCTACGGACAGTACGCAGTATTTT. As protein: CASAGAPTDSTQYF.

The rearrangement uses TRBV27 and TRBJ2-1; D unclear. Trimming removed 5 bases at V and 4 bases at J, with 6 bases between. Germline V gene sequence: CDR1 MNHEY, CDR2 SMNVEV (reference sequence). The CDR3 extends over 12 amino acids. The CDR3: CASSPSYNEQFF. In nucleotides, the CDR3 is TGTGCCAGCAGTCCGAGTTACAATGAGCAGTTCTTC.

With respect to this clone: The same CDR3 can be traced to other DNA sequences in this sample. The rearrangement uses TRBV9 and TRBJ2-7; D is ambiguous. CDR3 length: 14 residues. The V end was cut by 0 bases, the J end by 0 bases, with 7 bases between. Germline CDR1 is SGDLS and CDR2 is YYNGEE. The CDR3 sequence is CASSVVPSSYEQYF. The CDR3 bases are TGTGCCAGCAGCGTAGTCCCGAGCTCCTACGAGCAGTACTTC.

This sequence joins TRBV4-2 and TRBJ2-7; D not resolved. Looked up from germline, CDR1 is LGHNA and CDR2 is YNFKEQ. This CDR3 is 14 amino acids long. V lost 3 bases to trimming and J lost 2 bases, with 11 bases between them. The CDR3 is CASSQNSGPYEQYF. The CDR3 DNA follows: TGTGCCAGCAGCCAGAATTCTGGCCCCTACGAGCAGTACTTC.

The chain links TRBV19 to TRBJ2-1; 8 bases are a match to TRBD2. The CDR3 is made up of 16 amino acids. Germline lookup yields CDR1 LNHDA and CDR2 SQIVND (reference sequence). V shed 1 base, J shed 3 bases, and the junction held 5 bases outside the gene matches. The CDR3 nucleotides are TGTGCCAGTAGTATAGGCTGGCGGGAGGTCTACAATGAGCAGTTCTTC. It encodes CASSIGWREVYNEQFF.

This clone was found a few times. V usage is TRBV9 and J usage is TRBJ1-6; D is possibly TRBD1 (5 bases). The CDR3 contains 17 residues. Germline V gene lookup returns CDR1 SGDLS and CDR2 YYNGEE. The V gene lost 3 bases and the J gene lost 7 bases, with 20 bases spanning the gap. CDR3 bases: TGTGCCAGCAGCGGATCCGTGGGGGGTTTAATAAATTCACCCCTCCACTTT. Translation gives CASSGSVGGLINSPLHF.

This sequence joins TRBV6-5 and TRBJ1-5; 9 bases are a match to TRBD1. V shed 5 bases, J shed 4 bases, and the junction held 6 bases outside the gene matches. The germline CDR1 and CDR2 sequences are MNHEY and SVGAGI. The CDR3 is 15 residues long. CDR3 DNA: TGTGCCAGCAGTCGAAAGGGACAGGGAAATCAGCCCCAGCATTTT. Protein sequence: CASSRKGQGNQPQHF.

The CDR3 DNA is TGTGCCACCTCATCTGGGGCAAGGGACATTCAGTACTTC. As protein: CATSSGARDIQYF. The chain links TRBV7-9 to TRBJ2-4, with D perhaps matching TRBD1 (5 bases). The CDR3 runs 13 residues. The V end was cut by 10 bases, the J end by 8 bases, with 18 bases between. CDR1 is SEHNR, CDR2 FQNEAQ, per germline (reference sequence).

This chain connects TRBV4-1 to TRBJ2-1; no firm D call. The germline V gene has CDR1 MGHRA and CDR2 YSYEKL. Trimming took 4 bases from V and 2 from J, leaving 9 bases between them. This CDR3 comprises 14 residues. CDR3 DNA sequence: TGCGCCAGCAGCCGGCAGGTGACCTACAATGAGCAGTTCTTC. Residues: CASSRQVTYNEQFF.

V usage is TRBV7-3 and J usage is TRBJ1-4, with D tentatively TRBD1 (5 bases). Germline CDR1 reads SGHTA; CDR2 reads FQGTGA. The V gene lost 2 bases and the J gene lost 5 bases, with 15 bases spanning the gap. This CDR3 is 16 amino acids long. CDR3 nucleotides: TGTGCCAGCAGCTTATCGGCCCCACAGGCAAATGAAAAACTGTTTTTT. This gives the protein CASSLSAPQANEKLFF. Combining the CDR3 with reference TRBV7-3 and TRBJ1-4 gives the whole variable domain GAGVSQTPSNKVTEKGKYVELRCDPISGHTALYWYRQSLGQGPEFLIYFQGTGAADDSGLPNDRFFAVRPEGSVSTLKIQRTERGDSAVYLCASSLSAPQANEKLFFGSGTQLSVL.

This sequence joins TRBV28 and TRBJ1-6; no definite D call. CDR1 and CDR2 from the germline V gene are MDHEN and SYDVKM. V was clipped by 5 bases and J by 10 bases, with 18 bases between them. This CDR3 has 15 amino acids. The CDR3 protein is CASSARVGLLSPLHF. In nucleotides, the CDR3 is TGTGCCAGCAGTGCCCGGGTGGGTTTACTGTCACCCCTCCACTTT.

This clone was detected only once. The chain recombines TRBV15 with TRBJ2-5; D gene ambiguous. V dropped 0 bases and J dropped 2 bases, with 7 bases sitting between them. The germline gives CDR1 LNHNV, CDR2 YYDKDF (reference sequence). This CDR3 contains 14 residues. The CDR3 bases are TGTGCCACCAGCAGAGATCTCCAGCAAGAGACCCAGTACTTC. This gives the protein CATSRDLQQETQYF.